This note documents a single T cell receptor beta chain sequence. The PCR had 60 Vbeta and 13 Jbeta primers. Here immunoSEQ multiplex PCR was the method, and the copy in TCRdb shows in-frame clones only, minus some. The sample shows tens of thousands of clones, roughly four fifths of them seen only once. The CDR3 is 14 amino acids. Trimming left V 6 bases short and J 2 bases short, with 13 bases between. CDR1 and CDR2 from the germline V gene are SGDLS and YYNGEE. The data originate from a study of cytomegalovirus exposure and HLA in healthy donors. The V call is TRBV9, the J call TRBJ2-3; TRBD2 might be the D (5 bases). This TCR derives from a young man in good health and CMV-seropositive. Sequenced sample: PBMCs. CDR3 nucleotides: TGTGCCAGCACCACCCCCGGGGTCACAGATACGCAGTATTTT. It encodes CASTTPGVTDTQYF.